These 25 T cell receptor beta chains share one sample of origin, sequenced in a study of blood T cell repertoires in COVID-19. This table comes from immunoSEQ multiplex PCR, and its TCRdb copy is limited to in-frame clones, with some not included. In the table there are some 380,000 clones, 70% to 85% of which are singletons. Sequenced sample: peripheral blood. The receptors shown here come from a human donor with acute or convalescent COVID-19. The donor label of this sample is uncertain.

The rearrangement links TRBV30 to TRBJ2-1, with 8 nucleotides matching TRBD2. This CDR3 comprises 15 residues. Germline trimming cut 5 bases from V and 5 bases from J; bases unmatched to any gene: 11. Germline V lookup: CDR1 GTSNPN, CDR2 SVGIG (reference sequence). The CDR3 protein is CAWQTGTRVNNEQFF. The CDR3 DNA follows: TGTGCCTGGCAAACCGGGACTAGAGTCAACAATGAGCAGTTCTTC.

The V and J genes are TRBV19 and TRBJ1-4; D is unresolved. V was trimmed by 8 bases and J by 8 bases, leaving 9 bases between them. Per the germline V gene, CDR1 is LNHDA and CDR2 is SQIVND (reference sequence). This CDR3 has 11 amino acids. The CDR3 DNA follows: TGTGCCAGTCGCGAGGTCGAAAAACTGTTTTTT. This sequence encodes CASREVEKLFF.

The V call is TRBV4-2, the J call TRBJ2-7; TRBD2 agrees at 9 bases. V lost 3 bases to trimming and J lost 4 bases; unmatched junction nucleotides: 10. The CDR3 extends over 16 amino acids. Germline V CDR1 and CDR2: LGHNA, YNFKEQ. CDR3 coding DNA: TGTGCCAGCAGCCAGGCCATCGGCGGGAGGGTTTACGAGCAGTACTTC. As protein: CASSQAIGGRVYEQYF.

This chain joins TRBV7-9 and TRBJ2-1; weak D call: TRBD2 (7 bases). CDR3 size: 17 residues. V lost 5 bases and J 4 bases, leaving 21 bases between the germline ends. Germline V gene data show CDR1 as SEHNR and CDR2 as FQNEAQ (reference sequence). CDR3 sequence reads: CASSPLVGGGQYNEQFF. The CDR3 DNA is TGTGCCAGCAGCCCCCTCGTCGGCGGGGGACAATACAATGAGCAGTTCTTC.

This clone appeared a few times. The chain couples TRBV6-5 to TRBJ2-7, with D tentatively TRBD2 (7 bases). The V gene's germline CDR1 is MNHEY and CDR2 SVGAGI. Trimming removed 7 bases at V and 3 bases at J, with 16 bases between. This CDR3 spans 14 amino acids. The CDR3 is CASKWGPGGYEQYF. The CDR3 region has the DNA TGTGCCAGCAAGTGGGGGCCGGGAGGCTACGAGCAGTACTTC.

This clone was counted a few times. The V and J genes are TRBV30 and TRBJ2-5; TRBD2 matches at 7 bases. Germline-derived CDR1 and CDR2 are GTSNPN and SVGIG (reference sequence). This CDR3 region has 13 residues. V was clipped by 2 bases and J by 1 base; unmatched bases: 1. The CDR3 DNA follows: TGTGCCTGGAGTCCGGGGGGCCAAGAGACCCAGTACTTC. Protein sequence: CAWSPGGQETQYF.

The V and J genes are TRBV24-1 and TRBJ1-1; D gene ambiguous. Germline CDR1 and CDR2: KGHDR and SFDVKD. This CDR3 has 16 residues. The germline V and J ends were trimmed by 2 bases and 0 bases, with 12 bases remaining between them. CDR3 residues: CATSDSRVPMNTEAFF. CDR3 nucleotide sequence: TGTGCCACCAGTGATTCGCGGGTTCCCATGAACACTGAAGCTTTCTTT.

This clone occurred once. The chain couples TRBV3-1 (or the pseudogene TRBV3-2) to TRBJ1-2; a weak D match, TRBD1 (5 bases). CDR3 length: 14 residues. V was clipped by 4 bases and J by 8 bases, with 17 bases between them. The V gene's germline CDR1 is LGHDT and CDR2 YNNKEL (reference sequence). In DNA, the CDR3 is TGTGCCAGCAGCCCCCGCCGGGGACTTTCCGGCTACACCTTC. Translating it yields CASSPRRGLSGYTF.

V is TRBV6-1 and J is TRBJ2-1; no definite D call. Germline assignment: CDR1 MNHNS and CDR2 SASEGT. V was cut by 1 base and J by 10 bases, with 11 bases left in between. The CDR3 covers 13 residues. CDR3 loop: CASSEGIGGEQFF. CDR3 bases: TGTGCCAGCAGTGAAGGAATAGGCGGCGAGCAGTTCTTC.

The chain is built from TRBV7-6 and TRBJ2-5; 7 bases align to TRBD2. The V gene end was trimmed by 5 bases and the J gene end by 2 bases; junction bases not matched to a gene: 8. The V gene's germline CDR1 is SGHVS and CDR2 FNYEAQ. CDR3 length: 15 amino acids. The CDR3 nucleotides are TGTGCCAGCAGCCCAGGACTAGTGGGGCAAGAGACCCAGTACTTC. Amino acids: CASSPGLVGQETQYF.

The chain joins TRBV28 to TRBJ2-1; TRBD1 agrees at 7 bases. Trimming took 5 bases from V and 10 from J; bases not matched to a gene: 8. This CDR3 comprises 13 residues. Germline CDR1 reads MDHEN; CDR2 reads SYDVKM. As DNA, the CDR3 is TGTGCCAGCAGTGGGCGAGACAGGGTCGAGCAGTTCTTC. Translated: CASSGRDRVEQFF.

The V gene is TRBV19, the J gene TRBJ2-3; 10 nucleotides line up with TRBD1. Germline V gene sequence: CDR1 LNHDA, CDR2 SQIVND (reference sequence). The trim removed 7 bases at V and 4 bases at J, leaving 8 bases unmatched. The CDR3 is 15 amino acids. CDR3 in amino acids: CASNGGTGVPDTQYF. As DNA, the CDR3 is TGTGCCAGTAATGGGGGGACAGGGGTTCCAGATACGCAGTATTTT.

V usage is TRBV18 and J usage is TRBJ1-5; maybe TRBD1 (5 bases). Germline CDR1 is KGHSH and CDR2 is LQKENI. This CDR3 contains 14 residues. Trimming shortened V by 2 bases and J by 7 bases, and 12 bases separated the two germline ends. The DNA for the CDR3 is TGTGCCAGCTCACCAAACGAAGGGGTGCAGCCCCAGCATTTT. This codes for CASSPNEGVQPQHF.

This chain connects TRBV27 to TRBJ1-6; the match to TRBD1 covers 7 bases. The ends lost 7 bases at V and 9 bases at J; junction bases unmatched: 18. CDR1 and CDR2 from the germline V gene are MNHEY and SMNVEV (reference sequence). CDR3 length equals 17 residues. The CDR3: CASTLGQGVLGLSPLHF. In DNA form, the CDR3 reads TGTGCCAGCACCCTGGGGCAGGGGGTGCTAGGGCTTTCACCCCTCCACTTT.

CDR3 in amino acids: CASSLVTGGVNSPLHF. DNA for the CDR3: TGTGCCAGCAGCTTGGTGACAGGGGGCGTTAATTCACCCCTCCACTTT. This chain links TRBV5-4 with TRBJ1-6, with 10 bases that match TRBD1. Germline values: CDR1 SGHNT, CDR2 YYREEE (reference sequence). V trimming: 0 bases; J trimming: 6 bases; junction bases outside the gene matches: 3. The CDR3 spans 16 residues.

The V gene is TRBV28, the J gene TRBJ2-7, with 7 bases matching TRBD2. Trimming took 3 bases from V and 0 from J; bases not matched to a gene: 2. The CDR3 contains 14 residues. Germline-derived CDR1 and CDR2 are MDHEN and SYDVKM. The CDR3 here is CASSFASGSYEQYF. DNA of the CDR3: TGTGCCAGCAGTTTTGCTAGCGGCTCCTACGAGCAGTACTTC. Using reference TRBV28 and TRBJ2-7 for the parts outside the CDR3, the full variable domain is DVKVTQSSRYLVKRTGEKVFLECVQDMDHENMFWYRQDPGLGLRLIYFSYDVKMKEKGDIPEGYSVSREKKERFSLILESASTNQTSMYLCASSFASGSYEQYFGPGTRLTVT.

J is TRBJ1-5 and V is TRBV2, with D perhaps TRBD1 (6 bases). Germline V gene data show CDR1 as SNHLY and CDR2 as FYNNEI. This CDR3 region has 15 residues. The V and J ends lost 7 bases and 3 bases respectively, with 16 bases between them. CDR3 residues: CASTYDRSYNQPQHF. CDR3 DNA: TGTGCCAGCACCTACGACAGGAGTTACAATCAGCCCCAGCATTTT.

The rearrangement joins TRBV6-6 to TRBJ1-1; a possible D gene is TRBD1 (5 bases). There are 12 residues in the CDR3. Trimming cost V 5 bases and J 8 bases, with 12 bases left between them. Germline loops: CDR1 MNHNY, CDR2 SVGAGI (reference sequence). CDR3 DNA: TGTGCCAGCAGTAACGGACAAACAGAAGCTTTCTTT. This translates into CASSNGQTEAFF.

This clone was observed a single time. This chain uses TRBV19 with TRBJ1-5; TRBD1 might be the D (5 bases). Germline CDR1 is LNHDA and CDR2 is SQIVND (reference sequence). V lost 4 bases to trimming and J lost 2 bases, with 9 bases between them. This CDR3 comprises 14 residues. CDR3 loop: CASSRGFGNQPQHF. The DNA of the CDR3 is TGTGCCAGTAGTAGGGGCTTCGGCAATCAGCCCCAGCATTTT.

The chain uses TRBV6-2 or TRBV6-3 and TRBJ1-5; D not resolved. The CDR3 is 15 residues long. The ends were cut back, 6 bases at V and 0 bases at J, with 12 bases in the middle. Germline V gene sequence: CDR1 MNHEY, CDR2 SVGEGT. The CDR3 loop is CASSPAPYSNQPQHF. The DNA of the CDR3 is TGTGCCAGCAGCCCAGCCCCCTATAGCAATCAGCCCCAGCATTTT.

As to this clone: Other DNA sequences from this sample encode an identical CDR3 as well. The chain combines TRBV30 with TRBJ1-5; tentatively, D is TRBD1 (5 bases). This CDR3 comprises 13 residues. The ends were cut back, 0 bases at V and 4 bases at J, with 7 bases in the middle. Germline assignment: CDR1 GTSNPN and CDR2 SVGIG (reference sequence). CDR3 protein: CAWSVRGNQPQHF. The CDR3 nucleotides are TGTGCCTGGAGTGTAAGGGGAAATCAGCCCCAGCATTTT.

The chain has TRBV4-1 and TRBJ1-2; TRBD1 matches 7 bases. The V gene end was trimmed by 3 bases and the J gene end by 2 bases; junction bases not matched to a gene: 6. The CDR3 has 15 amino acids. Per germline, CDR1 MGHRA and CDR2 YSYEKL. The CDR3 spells CASSQLWTGNYGYTF. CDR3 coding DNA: TGCGCCAGCAGCCAGCTCTGGACAGGAAACTATGGCTACACCTTC.

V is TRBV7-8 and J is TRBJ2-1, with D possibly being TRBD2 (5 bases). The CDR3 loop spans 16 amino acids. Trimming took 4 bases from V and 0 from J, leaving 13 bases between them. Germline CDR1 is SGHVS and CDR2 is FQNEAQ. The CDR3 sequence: CASSSGLASSYNEQFF. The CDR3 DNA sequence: TGTGCCAGCAGCTCCGGTTTAGCGAGCTCCTACAATGAGCAGTTCTTC.

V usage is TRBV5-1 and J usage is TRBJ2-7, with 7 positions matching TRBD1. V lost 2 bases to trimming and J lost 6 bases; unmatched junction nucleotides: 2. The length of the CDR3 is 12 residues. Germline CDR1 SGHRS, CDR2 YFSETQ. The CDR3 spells CASSFGQAEQYF. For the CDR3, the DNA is TGCGCCAGCAGCTTTGGACAGGCCGAGCAGTACTTC.

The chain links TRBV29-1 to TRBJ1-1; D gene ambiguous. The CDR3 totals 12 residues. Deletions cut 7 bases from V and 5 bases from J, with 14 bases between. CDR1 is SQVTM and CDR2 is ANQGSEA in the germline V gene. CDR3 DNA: TGCAGCGGTTCTTACCAGATGACTGAAGCTTTCTTT. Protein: CSGSYQMTEAFF.